In this sample, the clone carrying this TCR beta chain turned up a few times. Authors' processing steps: Quantification of nucleated cells was approximated via reference gene primer amplification. Data came from immunoSEQ multiplex PCR; TCRdb stores just in-frame clones and leaves some out. V, J and clone size are those of that table, while D and trimming were read from the DNA. The sample records about 68,000 clones, over 75% being singletons. Trimming pared 0 bases from V and 3 bases from J, leaving 9 bases between. Germline V lookup: CDR1 MNHEY, CDR2 SMNVEV (reference sequence). This CDR3 comprises 16 residues. The sample belongs to a study of blood T cell repertoires in COVID-19. Study at large: PBMCs, B-cell-depleted T cells, or T cells provided the cDNA or gDNA that made up the material.

The receptor was isolated from a human donor in a cohort sampled during active COVID-19. Material for sequencing was peripheral blood. The chain uses TRBV27 and TRBJ1-6; D gene unclear. CDR3 DNA sequence: TGTGCCAGCAGTTTATCCGAGTCATACTATAATTCACCCCTCCACTTT. This encodes CASSLSESYYNSPLHF.